The T cell receptor beta chain described here comes from a study of T cells in Graves' hyperthyroidism and ophthalmopathy. V gave up 2 bases and J gave up 5 bases, with 10 bases separating them. Germline lookup yields CDR1 KGHSH and CDR2 LQKENI. This CDR3 has 14 amino acids. Authors of the study amplified TCR beta CDR3 regions from RNA transcripts. HTBI primers were used for first-round RT-PCR of the TCR CDR3. Via MiXCR, TCRdb re-called the multiplex PCR reads, giving one row per CDR3 protein. The sample lists a few hundred thousand distinct CDR3 sequences, around 20% occurring once. This clonotype occurred a few times.

Sequencing was performed on blood. This chain links TRBV18 with TRBJ2-1, with D unclear. The source is a young man with Graves' ophthalmopathy. CDR3 residues: CASSPAAIDNEQFF. CDR3 coding DNA: TGTGCCAGCTCACCAGCGGCTATAGACAATGAGCAGTTCTTC.